These T cell receptor beta chains were read from a single sample in a study of control samples from healthy donors and cancer patients. Assay: immunoSEQ multiplex PCR; the TCRdb copy retains only in-frame clones and omits some. The sample has about 160,000 clones, around 90% seen once. Material: blood. The receptors shown here come from a man under 40 in good health. The CDR3 runs from the conserved cysteine through the conserved F or W. A D gene is named only where the DNA matches it firmly. For some rows the clone size is stated as once, few or many, or as a class when expanded; others skip it.

DNA	CDR3	J	size	V	D
TGTGCCACCAGTGATTCCCAGACGGAGTATGGCTACACCTTC	CATSDSQTEYGYTF	TRBJ1-2	.	TRBV24-1	.
TGTGCCAGCAACCCTCGGGCGACTAATGAAAAACTGTTTTTT	CASNPRATNEKLFF	TRBJ1-4	few	TRBV6-2/TRBV6-3	.
TGTGCCAGCACCGAACCCGGGACTAGCGAAGAGACCCAGTACTTC	CASTEPGTSEETQYF	TRBJ2-5	.	TRBV5-6	TRBD2
TGTGCCAGCAGTGAGAGGAGCAATCAGCCCCAGCATTTT	CASSERSNQPQHF	TRBJ1-5	.	TRBV6-1	.
TGTGCCACCAGTGATTCGAGACAGGGGGGAAGGTACGAGCAGTACTTC	CATSDSRQGGRYEQYF	TRBJ2-7	once	TRBV24-1	TRBD1
TGTGCCAGCAGCGGACGGGGGACAACCACTGAAGCTTTCTTT	CASSGRGTTTEAFF	TRBJ1-1	.	TRBV7-3	.
TGTGCCAGCAGCTTGACAGGGGGGATGAACACTGAAGCTTTCTTT	CASSLTGGMNTEAFF	TRBJ1-1	.	TRBV5-8	TRBD1
TGTGCCAGCAGTTTGCGGGGAAATTCACCCCTCCACTTT	CASSLRGNSPLHF	TRBJ1-6	few	TRBV12-3/TRBV12-4	.
TGCGCCAGCAGCTTGAACAGGGGGAACATTCAGTACTTC	CASSLNRGNIQYF	TRBJ2-4	.	TRBV5-1	TRBD1
TGTGCCAGCAGCTTACCGACAGGGAGGGCTGAAGCTTTCTTT	CASSLPTGRAEAFF	TRBJ1-1	once	TRBV14	TRBD1
TGTGCCAGCAGCTCGACAGCGAACACTGAAGCTTTCTTT	CASSSTANTEAFF	TRBJ1-1	.	TRBV14	.
TGTGCCAGTACCCAACCGGGAAGCGGCTATGGCTACACCTTC	CASTQPGSGYGYTF	TRBJ1-2	.	TRBV19	.
TGTGCCACCAGTGATCAACAGGAGTACCAAGAGACCCAGTACTTC	CATSDQQEYQETQYF	TRBJ2-5	.	TRBV24-1	.
TGTGCCAGCAGCCCTGGGTGGGGGGGGGTACTGTCACCCCTCCACTTT	CASSPGWGGVLSPLHF	TRBJ1-6	.	TRBV21-1	.
TGTGCCAGCTCACCAATGGGACAGGAGTATGGCTACACCTTC	CASSPMGQEYGYTF	TRBJ1-2	.	TRBV18	TRBD1
TGCGCCAGCAGCTTGGGTTCCGGGGGGAACACTGAAGCTTTCTTT	CASSLGSGGNTEAFF	TRBJ1-1	few	TRBV5-1	.
TGTGCCGGGGGCAATCAGCCCCAGCATTTT	CAGGNQPQHF	TRBJ1-5	.	TRBV6-6	.
TGTGCCAGCGAATTCGGCTACGAGCAGTACTTC	CASEFGYEQYF	TRBJ2-7	.	TRBV7-9	.
TGTGCCAGCAGCTTGGCCGTTCGCGGTGCTAGCACAGATACGCAGTATTTT	CASSLAVRGASTDTQYF	TRBJ2-3	.	TRBV5-4	.
TGTGCCAGCAGCCAGTCCGACAGCTCCTACGAGCAGTACTTC	CASSQSDSSYEQYF	TRBJ2-7	.	TRBV3-1/TRBV3-2	.
TGTGCCAGCAGCTTAAGGGTGGGCAACTATGGCTACACCTTC	CASSLRVGNYGYTF	TRBJ1-2	once	TRBV7-9	.
TGTGCCAGCTCACCAAGCGGGAGGGCCTTGTACAATGAGCAGTTCTTC	CASSPSGRALYNEQFF	TRBJ2-1	.	TRBV18	TRBD2
TGTGCCAGCTCACCCAGGGCACCGAGAGGGTACAATGAGCAGTTCTTC	CASSPRAPRGYNEQFF	TRBJ2-1	.	TRBV18	.
TGTGCCAGCAGCTTATCCGGGGCAACTAATGAAAAACTGTTTTTT	CASSLSGATNEKLFF	TRBJ1-4	.	TRBV7-2	.
TGTGCCAGCAGTTCCGGACAGATGAACACTGAAGCTTTCTTT	CASSSGQMNTEAFF	TRBJ1-1	few	TRBV6-5	.
TGCGCCAGCAGCTTGGCGCAGGGTACTGAAGCTTTCTTT	CASSLAQGTEAFF	TRBJ1-1	.	TRBV5-1	.
TGTGCCAGCAGCCCCTTGTCGGCAGGGAGGTACAATGAGCAGTTCTTC	CASSPLSAGRYNEQFF	TRBJ2-1	.	TRBV27	.
TGTGCCAGCTCACCCGGGACCCAGGCTTCCGTCATTCAGTACTTC	CASSPGTQASVIQYF	TRBJ2-4	once	TRBV18	.
TGTGCCAGCAGTGGAATCCTCAACACTGAAGCTTTCTTT	CASSGILNTEAFF	TRBJ1-1	.	TRBV25-1	.
TGTGCCAGCAGTTACCCGGGGTCCTCCTACGAGCAGTACTTC	CASSYPGSSYEQYF	TRBJ2-7	.	TRBV28	.
TGTGCCAGCAGCTTATCTGATGAGACCCAGTACTTC	CASSLSDETQYF	TRBJ2-5	.	TRBV11-2	.
TGTGCCAGCAGTTACTCGACAGGGCTCCCAGTTAAAGAAGCTTTCTTT	CASSYSTGLPVKEAFF	TRBJ1-1	.	TRBV6-5	TRBD1
TGTGCCAGCAGCTTGGGGAGCCTTGCAACTAATGAAAAACTGTTTTTT	CASSLGSLATNEKLFF	TRBJ1-4	.	TRBV5-8	.
TGCGCCAGCAGCTTCCGGGGCCTGTCTAGCACAGATACGCAGTATTTT	CASSFRGLSSTDTQYF	TRBJ2-3	.	TRBV5-1	.
TGTGCCACCAGCACAAGGACTAGCGGGAGTGCAGATACGCAGTATTTT	CATSTRTSGSADTQYF	TRBJ2-3	.	TRBV15	TRBD2
TGTGCCATCCGGGGGGCTGCTAACTATGGCTACACCTTC	CAIRGAANYGYTF	TRBJ1-2	.	TRBV19	.
TGTGCCAGCAGCTTAATGAGCAGCAATGAGCAGTTCTTC	CASSLMSSNEQFF	TRBJ2-1	.	TRBV7-3	.